A single sample gave rise to the 12 T cell receptor beta chains below, sequenced in a study of CD8 T cells in Susac syndrome. The authors reverse transcribed roughly 0.45 to 1 ug RNA with random hexamers. TCRdb re-derived calls from the immunoSEQ multiplex PCR reads in MiXCR, one entry per CDR3 protein. The sample holds roughly 110,000 distinct CDR3 sequences, approximately 93% seen once. Material: CD8+ T cells from PBMCs. The receptors shown here come from a human donor with Susac syndrome.

This sequence joins TRBV20-1 and TRBJ2-2, with D perhaps given as TRBD1 or TRBD2 (5 bases each). CDR1 is DFQATT and CDR2 is SNEGSKA in the germline V gene (reference sequence). CDR3 length equals 16 residues. V lost 6 bases and J 4 bases, leaving 21 bases between the germline ends. The CDR3 DNA reads TGCAGTGCCGAAGGGGTTGAGGGCAGGGCCACCGGGGAGCTGTTTTTT. Translating it yields CSAEGVEGRATGELFF.

The chain uses TRBV20-1 and TRBJ2-1; no clear D. Germline V lookup: CDR1 DFQATT, CDR2 SNEGSKA (reference sequence). Deletions cut 0 bases from V and 7 bases from J, with 7 bases between. The CDR3 loop spans 12 amino acids. The CDR3 here is CSARDLKNEQFF. The CDR3 DNA reads TGCAGTGCTAGAGATTTGAAAAATGAGCAGTTCTTC.

The gene calls are TRBV9 and TRBJ2-7; 8 bases map to TRBD2. Looked up from germline, CDR1 is SGDLS and CDR2 is YYNGEE. The ends lost 3 bases at V and 2 bases at J; junction bases unmatched: 7. The CDR3 runs 15 residues. The CDR3, as DNA: TGTGCCAGCAGCGCGGGGGGGATAGGGGCCTACGAGCAGTACTTC. Protein sequence: CASSAGGIGAYEQYF.

V is TRBV9 and J is TRBJ2-7; 7 nucleotides match TRBD1. Germline assignment: CDR1 SGDLS and CDR2 YYNGEE. The CDR3 extends over 16 amino acids. V gave up 2 bases and J gave up 4 bases; unmatched junction bases: 12. CDR3 bases: TGTGCCAGCAGCGTGGATTCCGACAGGGCGGAATACGAGCAGTACTTC. It specifies CASSVDSDRAEYEQYF.

V is TRBV12-5 and J is TRBJ2-1; a weak D match, TRBD2 (6 bases). CDR3 length: 17 residues. Between the trimmed V and J ends, which lost 3 bases and 2 bases, there was a span of 17 bases. Germline V CDR1 and CDR2: LGHNT, FRNRAP. CDR3 amino acids: CASGLGVWGGPYNEQFF. CDR3 nucleotides: TGTGCTAGTGGTTTAGGGGTATGGGGAGGTCCCTACAATGAGCAGTTCTTC.

The rearrangement links TRBV7-2 to TRBJ2-3; weak D call: TRBD2 (6 bases). The V gene lost 4 bases and the J gene lost 3 bases, with 14 bases spanning the gap. CDR3 length: 15 amino acids. The germline CDR1 and CDR2 sequences are SGHTA and FQGNSA. In DNA form, the CDR3 reads TGTGCCAGCAGCTCCACAGCCCGGGGGACAGATACGCAGTATTTT. Its protein product is CASSSTARGTDTQYF.

This chain connects TRBV20-1 to TRBJ2-1, with D tentatively TRBD1 or TRBD2 (5 bases each). The CDR3 runs to 16 residues. Germline V gives CDR1 DFQATT, CDR2 SNEGSKA (reference sequence). The V end was cut by 5 bases, the J end by 7 bases, with 24 bases between. DNA for the CDR3: TGCAGTGCTTGGGGGTCGAAAGAAGGCTTCGGTAATGAGCAGTTCTTC. Translating gives CSAWGSKEGFGNEQFF.

The chain is built from TRBV12-5 and TRBJ1-2; D possibly corresponds to TRBD1 (5 bases). Trimming took 5 bases from V and 4 from J, leaving 14 bases between them. Germline CDR1 LGHNT, CDR2 FRNRAP. This CDR3 region has 14 residues. This chain's CDR3 is CASGRQTISYGYTF. As DNA, the CDR3 is TGTGCTAGTGGTAGACAGACAATTAGCTATGGCTACACCTTC. The whole variable domain, remainder taken from reference TRBV12-5 and TRBJ1-2, is DARVTQTPRHKVTEMGQEVTMRCQPILGHNTVFWYRQTMMQGLELLAYFRNRAPLDDSGMPKDRFSAEMPDATLATLKIQPSEPRDSAVYFCASGRQTISYGYTFGSGTRLTVV.

The rearrangement joins TRBV3-1 to TRBJ2-3, with TRBD2 matching over 7 bases. CDR3 size: 14 residues. Germline CDR1 is LGHDT and CDR2 is YNNKEL (reference sequence). The ends lost 4 bases at V and 6 bases at J; junction bases unmatched: 7. This CDR3 reads CASSPLSGVDTQYF. In DNA form, the CDR3 reads TGTGCCAGCAGCCCCCTCAGCGGGGTGGATACGCAGTATTTT.

The J gene is TRBJ2-5, the V gene TRBV7-6; D unclear. This CDR3 is 15 amino acids long. Germline V gene sequence: CDR1 SGHVS, CDR2 FNYEAQ. The ends were cut back, 2 bases at V and 5 bases at J, with 15 bases in the middle. CDR3 sequence (DNA): TGTGCCAGCAGCTTACTGGCCGTCCTGAAGGAGACCCAGTACTTC. Translated, it gives CASSLLAVLKETQYF.

The chain couples TRBV7-8 to TRBJ2-1; D is possibly TRBD2 (7 bases). The germline V gene has CDR1 SGHVS and CDR2 FQNEAQ. V was cut by 0 bases and J by 7 bases, with 10 bases left in between. This CDR3 spans 14 amino acids. CDR3 nucleotides: TGTGCCAGCAGCTTAGCCGGGGGGCTTAATGAGCAGTTCTTC. Its protein product is CASSLAGGLNEQFF.

The CDR3 DNA is TGTGCCAGCAGTTTATCGGAGGGTGTCCTCTACGAGCAGTACTTC. Amino acids: CASSLSEGVLYEQYF. This sequence joins TRBV12-3 or TRBV12-4 and TRBJ2-7; tentatively, D is TRBD2 (6 bases). The CDR3 length is 15 residues. Between the trimmed V and J ends, which lost 2 bases and 3 bases, there was a span of 14 bases.